Below, 7 T cell receptor beta chains from the same sample are listed, as sequenced in a study of regulatory T cells in long-lasting Graves disease. HTBI primers from iRepertoire and Arm-PCR of CDR3 regions yielded the TCR beta libraries. TCRdb called the multiplex PCR reads again in MiXCR, with one record for every CDR3 protein. The sample lists 520,000 or so distinct CDR3 sequences; around 12% were seen once. The time point is: newly diagnosed GD, antithyroid drugs for less than 3 months. From PBMCs, RNA was extracted and then used to make the TCR library. These data were also reused for a study on T cells in Graves' hyperthyroidism and ophthalmopathy.

The input for sequencing was peripheral blood mononuclear cells (PBMCs), taken at new diagnosis, from a patient treated with antithyroid drugs. The receptors originated from a woman aged 25 to 39 with Graves disease.

In this sample, this clonotype turned up a few times. This chain joins TRBV20-1 and TRBJ2-2; D remains ambiguous. V lost 6 bases to trimming and J lost 13 bases, with 18 bases between them. The CDR3 loop spans 12 amino acids. Germline CDR1 reads DFQATT; CDR2 reads SNEGSKA (reference sequence). The CDR3 nucleotides read TGCAGTGCGTACTTCCAAACCAAGGGGCTGTTTTTT. Amino acids: CSAYFQTKGLFF.

The gene calls are TRBV9 and TRBJ2-5; 10 bases are shared with TRBD2. V trimming: 7 bases; J trimming: 1 base; junction bases outside the gene matches: 16. The CDR3 covers 18 residues. Looked up from germline, CDR1 is SGDLS and CDR2 is YYNGEE. The CDR3 loop reads CASGTASGSSSGQETQYF. The CDR3 bases are TGTGCCAGCGGCACGGCTAGCGGGAGTAGTAGCGGCCAAGAGACCCAGTACTTC.

This clonotype was observed many times. This chain uses TRBV11-3 with TRBJ2-1, with 8 bases matching TRBD2. The CDR3 totals 17 residues. V lost 3 bases, J lost 7 bases, and 14 bases stayed unmatched. CDR1 SGHNT and CDR2 YENEEA come from the germline V gene. The CDR3 sequence: CASSFTAGGRYHNEQFF. The CDR3 nucleotides are TGTGCCAGCAGCTTCACGGCGGGAGGACGATACCATAATGAGCAGTTCTTC.

In its sample, this clonotype was seen many times. J is TRBJ2-3 and V is TRBV9; 14 bases map to TRBD2. V was pared by 3 bases and J by 5 bases, with 5 bases of the junction left unmatched. This CDR3 comprises 16 residues. Per germline, CDR1 SGDLS and CDR2 YYNGEE. The CDR3 loop reads CASSGPGLAGVDTQYF. The CDR3 bases are TGTGCCAGCAGCGGCCCGGGACTAGCGGGAGTAGATACGCAGTATTTT.

This clonotype was seen at least ten times. The genes are TRBV30 and TRBJ2-3; no firm D call. CDR1 GTSNPN and CDR2 SVGIG come from the germline V gene (reference sequence). The CDR3 is made up of 12 amino acids. Trimming removed 4 bases from V and 1 base from J, with 6 bases in between. The CDR3 is CAWTSGTDTQYF. CDR3 DNA: TGTGCCTGGACCAGCGGCACAGATACGCAGTATTTT.

In this sample, this clonotype turned up many times. The rearrangement joins TRBV4-3 to TRBJ1-2, with 7 bases fitting TRBD1. The CDR3 runs to 17 residues. V lost 0 bases to trimming and J lost 3 bases; unmatched junction nucleotides: 10. CDR1 is LGHNA, CDR2 YSLEER, per germline. This chain's CDR3 is CASSQDVIKGAYYGYTF. The CDR3 DNA reads as TGCGCCAGCAGCCAAGATGTGATAAAGGGGGCATACTATGGCTACACCTTC.

The chain joins TRBV28 to TRBJ2-2, with unresolved D. Trimming removed 3 bases at V and 1 base at J, with 21 bases between. This CDR3 has 19 amino acids. Germline V gene sequence: CDR1 MDHEN, CDR2 SYDVKM. CDR3 sequence reads: CASSFFLEVPGRNTGELFF. DNA for the CDR3: TGTGCCAGCAGTTTTTTCCTTGAGGTCCCCGGTAGGAACACCGGGGAGCTGTTTTTT.